This T cell receptor beta chain was retrieved from a study of T-cell memory formation after mild COVID-19. Study details: TCR clusters mostly belonged to single donors. Study outcomes and limitations: The second-wave clones peaking on day 37 were not confirmed as SARS-CoV-2-specific.

One entry per CDR3 protein, called by TCRdb with MiXCR from the 5' RACE reads. The sample has hundreds of thousands of distinct CDR3 sequences, 15% to 20% seen once; the top ten hold about 12%. This clonotype was detected a few times. Its specificity is unknown. The CDR3 has 14 amino acids. The V gene's germline CDR1 is DFQATT and CDR2 SNEGSKA (reference sequence). The ends were cut back, 6 bases at V and 0 bases at J, with 12 bases in the middle. The source material was PBMCs or a T cell subset sorted from them (not recorded which). The genes are TRBV20-1 and TRBJ1-3; D is undetermined. The source is an adult woman who had mild COVID-19 (a few samples of this study predate the infection). Cell type and time point are not known. The CDR3 loop reads CSAKQAGSGNTIYF. The CDR3 bases are TGCAGTGCGAAGCAGGCAGGCTCTGGAAACACCATATATTTT.